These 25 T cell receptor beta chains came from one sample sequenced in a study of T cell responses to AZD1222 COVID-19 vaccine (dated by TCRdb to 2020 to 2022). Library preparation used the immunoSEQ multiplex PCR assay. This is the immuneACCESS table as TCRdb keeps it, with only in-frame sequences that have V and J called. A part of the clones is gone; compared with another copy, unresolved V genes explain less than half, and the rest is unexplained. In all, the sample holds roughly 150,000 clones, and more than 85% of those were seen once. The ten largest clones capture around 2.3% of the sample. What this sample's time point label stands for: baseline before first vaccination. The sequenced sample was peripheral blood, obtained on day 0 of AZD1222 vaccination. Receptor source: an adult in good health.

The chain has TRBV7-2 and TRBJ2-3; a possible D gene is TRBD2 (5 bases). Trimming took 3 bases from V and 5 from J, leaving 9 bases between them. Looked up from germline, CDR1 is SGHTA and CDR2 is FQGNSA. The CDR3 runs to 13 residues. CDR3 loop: CASSFGAGDTQYF. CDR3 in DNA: TGTGCCAGCAGCTTTGGCGCGGGAGATACGCAGTATTTT. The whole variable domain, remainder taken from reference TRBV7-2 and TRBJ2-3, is GAGVSQSPSNKVTEKGKDVELRCDPISGHTALYWYRQSLGQGLEFLIYFQGNSAPDKSGLPSDRFSAERTGGSVSTLTIQRTQQEDSAVYLCASSFGAGDTQYFGPGTRLTVL.

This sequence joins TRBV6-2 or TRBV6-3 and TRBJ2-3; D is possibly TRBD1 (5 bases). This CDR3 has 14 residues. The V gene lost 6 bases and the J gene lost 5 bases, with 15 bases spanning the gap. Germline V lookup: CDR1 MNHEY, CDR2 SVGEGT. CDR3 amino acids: CASRPPWGRDTQYF. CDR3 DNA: TGTGCCAGCAGGCCTCCTTGGGGCCGAGATACGCAGTATTTT.

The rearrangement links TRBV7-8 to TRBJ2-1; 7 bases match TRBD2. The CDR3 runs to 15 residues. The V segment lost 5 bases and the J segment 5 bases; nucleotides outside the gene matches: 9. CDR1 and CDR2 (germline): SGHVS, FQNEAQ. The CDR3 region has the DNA TGTGCCAGCAGCATCTACCGGGACTATCACAATGAGCAGTTCTTC. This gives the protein CASSIYRDYHNEQFF. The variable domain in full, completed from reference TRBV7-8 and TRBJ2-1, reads GAGVSQSPRYKVAKRGQDVALRCDPISGHVSLFWYQQALGQGPEFLTYFQNEAQLDKSGLPSDRFFAERPEGSVSTLKIQRTQQEDSAVYLCASSIYRDYHNEQFFGPGTRLTVL.

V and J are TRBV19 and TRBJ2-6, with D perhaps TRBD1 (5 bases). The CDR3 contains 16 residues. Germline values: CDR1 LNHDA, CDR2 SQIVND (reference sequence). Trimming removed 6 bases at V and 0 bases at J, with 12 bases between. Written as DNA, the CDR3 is TGTGCCAGTAGCCGACAGCTCCTCTCTGGGGCCAACGTCCTGACTTTC. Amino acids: CASSRQLLSGANVLTF.

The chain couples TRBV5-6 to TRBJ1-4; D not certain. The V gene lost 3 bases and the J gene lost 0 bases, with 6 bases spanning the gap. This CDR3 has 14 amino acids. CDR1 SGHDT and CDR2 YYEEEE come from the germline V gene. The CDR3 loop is CASSSLSTNEKLFF. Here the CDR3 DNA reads TGTGCCAGCAGCTCCCTATCAACTAATGAAAAACTGTTTTTT.

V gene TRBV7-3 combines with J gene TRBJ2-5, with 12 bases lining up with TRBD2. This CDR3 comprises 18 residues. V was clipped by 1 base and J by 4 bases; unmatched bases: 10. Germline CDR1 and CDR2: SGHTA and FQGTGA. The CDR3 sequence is CASSLNPLAGGGSETQYF. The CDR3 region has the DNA TGTGCCAGCAGCTTAAACCCACTAGCGGGGGGCGGGTCAGAGACCCAGTACTTC.

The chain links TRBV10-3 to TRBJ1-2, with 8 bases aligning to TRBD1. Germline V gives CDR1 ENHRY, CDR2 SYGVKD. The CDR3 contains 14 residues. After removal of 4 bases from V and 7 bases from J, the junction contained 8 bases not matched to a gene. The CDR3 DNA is TGTGCCATCAGTGTGACGCAGGGGGCGCGTGGCTACACCTTC. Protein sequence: CAISVTQGARGYTF.

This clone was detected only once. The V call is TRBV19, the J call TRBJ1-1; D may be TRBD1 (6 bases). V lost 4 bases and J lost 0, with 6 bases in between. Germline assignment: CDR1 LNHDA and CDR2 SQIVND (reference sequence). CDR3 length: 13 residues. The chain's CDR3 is CASSRTVNTEAFF. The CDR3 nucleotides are TGTGCCAGTAGTAGGACAGTGAACACTGAAGCTTTCTTT.

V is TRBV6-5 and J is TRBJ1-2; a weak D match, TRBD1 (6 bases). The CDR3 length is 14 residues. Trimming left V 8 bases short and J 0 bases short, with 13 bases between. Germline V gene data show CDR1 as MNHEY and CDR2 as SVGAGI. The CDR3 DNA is TGTGCCAGCCGGTCTAGGGGGACTAACTATGGCTACACCTTC. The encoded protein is CASRSRGTNYGYTF.

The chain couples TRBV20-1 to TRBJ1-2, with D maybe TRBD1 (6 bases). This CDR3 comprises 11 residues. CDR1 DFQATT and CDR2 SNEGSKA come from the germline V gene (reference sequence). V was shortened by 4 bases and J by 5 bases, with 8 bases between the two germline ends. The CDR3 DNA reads TGCAGTGCTAATGGACAGTATGGCTACACCTTC. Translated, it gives CSANGQYGYTF.

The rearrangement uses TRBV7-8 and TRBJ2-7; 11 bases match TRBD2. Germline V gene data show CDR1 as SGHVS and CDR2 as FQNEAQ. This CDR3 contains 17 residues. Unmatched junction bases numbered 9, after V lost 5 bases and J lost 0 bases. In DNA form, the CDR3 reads TGTGCCAGCAGCCGGGGACTAGCGGTCACAAGCTCCTACGAGCAGTACTTC. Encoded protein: CASSRGLAVTSSYEQYF.

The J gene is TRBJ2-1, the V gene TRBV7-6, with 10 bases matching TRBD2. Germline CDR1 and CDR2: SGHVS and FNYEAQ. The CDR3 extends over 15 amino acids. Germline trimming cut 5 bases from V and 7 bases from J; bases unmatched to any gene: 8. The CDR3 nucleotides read TGTGCCAGCAGCCAAGAAGCGGGAGGGCCTAATGAGCAGTTCTTC. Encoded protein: CASSQEAGGPNEQFF.

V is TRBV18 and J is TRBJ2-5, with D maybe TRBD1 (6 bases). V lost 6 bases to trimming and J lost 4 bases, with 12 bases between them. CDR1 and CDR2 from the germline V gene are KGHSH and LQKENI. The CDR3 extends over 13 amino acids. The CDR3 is CASSPTGRETQYF. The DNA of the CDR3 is TGTGCCAGCTCGCCAACAGGGAGAGAGACCCAGTACTTC.

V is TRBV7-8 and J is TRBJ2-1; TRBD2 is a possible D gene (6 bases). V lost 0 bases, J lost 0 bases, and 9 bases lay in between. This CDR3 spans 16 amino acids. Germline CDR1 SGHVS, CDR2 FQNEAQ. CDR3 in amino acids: CASSLAGGTSYNEQFF. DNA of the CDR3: TGTGCCAGCAGCTTAGCCGGCGGGACCTCCTACAATGAGCAGTTCTTC.

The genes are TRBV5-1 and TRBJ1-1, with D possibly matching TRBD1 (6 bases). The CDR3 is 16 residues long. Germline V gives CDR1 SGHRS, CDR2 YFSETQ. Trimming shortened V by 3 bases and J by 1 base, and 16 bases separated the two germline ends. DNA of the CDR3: TGCGCCAGCAGCTCGGGGGCCTGGAATCCGAACACTGAAGCTTTCTTT. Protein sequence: CASSSGAWNPNTEAFF.

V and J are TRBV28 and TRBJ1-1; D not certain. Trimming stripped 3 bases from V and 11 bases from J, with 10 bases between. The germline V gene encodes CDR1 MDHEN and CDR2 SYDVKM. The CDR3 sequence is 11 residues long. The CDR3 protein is CASSLGSFAFF. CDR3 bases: TGTGCCAGCAGTTTGGGGTCGTTTGCTTTCTTT. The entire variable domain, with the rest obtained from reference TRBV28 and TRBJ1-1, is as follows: DVKVTQSSRYLVKRTGEKVFLECVQDMDHENMFWYRQDPGLGLRLIYFSYDVKMKEKGDIPEGYSVSREKKERFSLILESASTNQTSMYLCASSLGSFAFFGQGTRLTVV.

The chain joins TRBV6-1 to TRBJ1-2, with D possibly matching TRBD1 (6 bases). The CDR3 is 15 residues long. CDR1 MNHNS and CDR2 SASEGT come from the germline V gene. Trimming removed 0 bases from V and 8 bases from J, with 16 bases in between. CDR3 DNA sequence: TGTGCCAGCAGTGAAGCAAGGGGGACCAGAGGAGGCTACACCTTC. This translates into CASSEARGTRGGYTF.

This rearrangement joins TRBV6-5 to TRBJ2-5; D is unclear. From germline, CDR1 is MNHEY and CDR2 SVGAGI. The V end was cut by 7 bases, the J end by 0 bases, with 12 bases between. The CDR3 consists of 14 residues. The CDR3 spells CASTQMRYQETQYF. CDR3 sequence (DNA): TGTGCCAGCACCCAGATGAGGTACCAAGAGACCCAGTACTTC.

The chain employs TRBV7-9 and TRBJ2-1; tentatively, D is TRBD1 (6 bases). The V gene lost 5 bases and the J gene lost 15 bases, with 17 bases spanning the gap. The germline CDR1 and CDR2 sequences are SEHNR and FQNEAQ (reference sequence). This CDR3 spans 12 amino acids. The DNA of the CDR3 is TGTGCCAGCAGCCTAAGTCCGGGACAACCGTTCTTC. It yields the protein CASSLSPGQPFF.

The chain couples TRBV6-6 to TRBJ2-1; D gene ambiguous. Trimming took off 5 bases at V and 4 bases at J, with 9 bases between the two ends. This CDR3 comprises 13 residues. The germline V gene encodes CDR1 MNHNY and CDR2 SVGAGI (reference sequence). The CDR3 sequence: CASSTGPYNEQFF. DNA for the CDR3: TGTGCCAGCAGTACCGGGCCTTACAATGAGCAGTTCTTC.

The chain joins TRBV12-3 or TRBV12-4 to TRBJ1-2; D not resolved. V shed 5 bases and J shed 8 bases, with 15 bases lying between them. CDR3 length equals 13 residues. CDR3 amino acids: CASSLGGGVGYTF. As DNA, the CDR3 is TGTGCCAGCAGTCTTGGAGGCGGGGTCGGCTACACCTTC.

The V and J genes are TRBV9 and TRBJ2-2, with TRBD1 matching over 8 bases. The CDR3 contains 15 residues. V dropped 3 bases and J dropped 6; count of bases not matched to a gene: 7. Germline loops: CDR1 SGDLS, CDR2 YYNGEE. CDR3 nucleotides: TGTGCCAGCAGCGGCAGGGGGCTGGGAGCCGGGGAGCTGTTTTTT. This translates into CASSGRGLGAGELFF.

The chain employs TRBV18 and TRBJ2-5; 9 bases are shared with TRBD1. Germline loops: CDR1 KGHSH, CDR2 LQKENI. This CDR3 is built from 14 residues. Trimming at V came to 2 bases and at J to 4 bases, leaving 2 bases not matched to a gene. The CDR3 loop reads CASSPTGGGETQYF. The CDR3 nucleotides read TGTGCCAGCTCACCAACAGGGGGCGGAGAGACCCAGTACTTC. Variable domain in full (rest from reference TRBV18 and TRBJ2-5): NAGVMQNPRHLVRRRGQEARLRCSPMKGHSHVYWYRQLPEEGLKFMVYLQKENIIDESGMPKERFSAEFPKEGPSILRIQQVVRGDSAAYFCASSPTGGGETQYFGPGTRLLVL.

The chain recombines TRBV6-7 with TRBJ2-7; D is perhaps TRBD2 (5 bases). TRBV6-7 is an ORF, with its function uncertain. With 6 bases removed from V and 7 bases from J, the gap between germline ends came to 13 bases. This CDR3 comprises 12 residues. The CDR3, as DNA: TGTGCCAGCAGACCCCGAACTAGGGAGCAGTACTTC. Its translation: CASRPRTREQYF.

The CDR3 sequence is CAWSVGRETQYF. CDR3 DNA: TGTGCCTGGAGTGTCGGGCGGGAGACCCAGTACTTC. The chain joins TRBV30 to TRBJ2-5, with unresolved D. The CDR3 contains 12 residues. The V end was cut by 0 bases, the J end by 5 bases, with 7 bases between. The germline gives CDR1 GTSNPN, CDR2 SVGIG (reference sequence).